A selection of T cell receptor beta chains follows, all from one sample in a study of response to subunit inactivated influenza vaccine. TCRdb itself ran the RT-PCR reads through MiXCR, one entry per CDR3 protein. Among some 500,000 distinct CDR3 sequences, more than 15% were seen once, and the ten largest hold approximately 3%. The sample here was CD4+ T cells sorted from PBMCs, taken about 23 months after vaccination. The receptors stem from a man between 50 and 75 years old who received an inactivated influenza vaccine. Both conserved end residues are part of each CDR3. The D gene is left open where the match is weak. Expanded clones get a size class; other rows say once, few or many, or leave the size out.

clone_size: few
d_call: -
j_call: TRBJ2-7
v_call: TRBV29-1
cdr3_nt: TGCAGCGTCAAGGGTCAGCTCGACGAGCAGTACTTC
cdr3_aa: CSVKGQLDEQYF

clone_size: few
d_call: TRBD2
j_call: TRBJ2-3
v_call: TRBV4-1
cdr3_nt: TGCGCCAGCAGCCAACAAAGCGGGGGGGCAGATACGCAGTATTTT
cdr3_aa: CASSQQSGGADTQYF

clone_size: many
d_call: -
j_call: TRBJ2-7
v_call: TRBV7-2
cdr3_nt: TGTGCCAGCAGTGCTTCCTACGAGCAGTACTTC
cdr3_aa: CASSASYEQYF

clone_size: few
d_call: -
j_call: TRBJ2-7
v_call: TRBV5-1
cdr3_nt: TGCGCCAGCAGCTTGGTCTGGGCTTCCTACGAGCAGTACTTC
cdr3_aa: CASSLVWASYEQYF

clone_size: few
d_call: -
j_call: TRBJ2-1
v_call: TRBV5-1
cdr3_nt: TGCGCCAGCAAGCCTCGGGACACTCCCTACAATGAGCAGTTCTTC
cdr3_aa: CASKPRDTPYNEQFF

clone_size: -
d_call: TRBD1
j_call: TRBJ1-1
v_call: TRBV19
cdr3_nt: TGTGCCAGTAGTATGGGACAGATCCGGGGCACTGAAGCTTTCTTT
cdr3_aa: CASSMGQIRGTEAFF

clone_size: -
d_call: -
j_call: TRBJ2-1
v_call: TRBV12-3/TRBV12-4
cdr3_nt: TGTGCCAGCAGTTTTGGGGGGGCCGGGTATGAGCAGTTCTTC
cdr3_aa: CASSFGGAGYEQFF

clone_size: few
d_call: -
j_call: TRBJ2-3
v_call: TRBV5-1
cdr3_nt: TGCGCCAGCAGCTTGTCCCGGGATACGCAGTATTTT
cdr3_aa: CASSLSRDTQYF

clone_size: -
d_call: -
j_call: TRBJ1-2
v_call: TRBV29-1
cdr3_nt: TGCAGCGTTGTAGCCTCGGGCCGTAACTATGGCTACACCTTC
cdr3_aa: CSVVASGRNYGYTF

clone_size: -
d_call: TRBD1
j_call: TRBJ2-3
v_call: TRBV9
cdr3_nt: TGTGCCAGCAGCTTCGGCTTCGCGGGGGGACAGGGGACCTCAGATACGCAGTATTTT
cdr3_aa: CASSFGFAGGQGTSDTQYF

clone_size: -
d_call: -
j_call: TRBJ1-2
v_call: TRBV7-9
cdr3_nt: TGTGCCAGCCACCCCAGGGAAAACTATGGCTACACCTTC
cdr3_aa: CASHPRENYGYTF

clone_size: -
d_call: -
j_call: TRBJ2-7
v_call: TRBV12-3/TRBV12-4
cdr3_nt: TGTGCCAGCAGTTTATCCAGGGGCCGTTACGAGCAGTACTTC
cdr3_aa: CASSLSRGRYEQYF

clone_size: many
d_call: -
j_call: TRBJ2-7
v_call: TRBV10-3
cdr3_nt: TGTGCCATCAGTGAGCCAACCCGGGACACTTCATCCTACGAGCAGTACTTC
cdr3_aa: CAISEPTRDTSSYEQYF

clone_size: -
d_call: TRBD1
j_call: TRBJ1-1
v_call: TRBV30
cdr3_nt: TGTGCCTGGAGTCACAGGGGACCCACGGTTTTCTTT
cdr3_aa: CAWSHRGPTVFF

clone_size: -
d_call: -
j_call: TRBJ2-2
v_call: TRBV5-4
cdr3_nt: TGTGCCAGCAGCTTGACGGCGGGACAGACCATCACCGGGGAGCTGTTTTTT
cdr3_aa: CASSLTAGQTITGELFF

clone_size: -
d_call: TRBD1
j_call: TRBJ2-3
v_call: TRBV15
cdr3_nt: TGTGCCACCAATCGGCGGGGACAGGGAACAGATACGCAGTATTTT
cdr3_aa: CATNRRGQGTDTQYF

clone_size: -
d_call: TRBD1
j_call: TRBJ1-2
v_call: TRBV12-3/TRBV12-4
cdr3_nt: TGTGCCAGCAGTATTCGACGGACAGGGGGGAACTATGGCTACACCTTC
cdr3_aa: CASSIRRTGGNYGYTF

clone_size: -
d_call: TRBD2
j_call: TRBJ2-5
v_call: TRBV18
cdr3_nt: TGTGCCAGCTCACCTAGCGGGGGACAAGAGACCCAGTACTTC
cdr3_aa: CASSPSGGQETQYF

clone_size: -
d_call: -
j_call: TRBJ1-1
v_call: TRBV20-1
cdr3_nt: TGCAGGACACAGAGGCCCTTCCTGAACACTGAAGCTTTCTTT
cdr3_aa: CRTQRPFLNTEAFF

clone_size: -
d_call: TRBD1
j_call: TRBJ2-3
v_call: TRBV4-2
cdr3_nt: TGTGCCAGCAGCCAAGACCCCGGGACAGGGGCGGGAGATACGCAGTATTTT
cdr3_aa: CASSQDPGTGAGDTQYF

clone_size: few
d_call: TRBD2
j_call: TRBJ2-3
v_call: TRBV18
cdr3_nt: TGTGCCAGCTCGTTGGCGGTCGGGGGGGCCTCAGATACGCAGTATTTT
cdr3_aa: CASSLAVGGASDTQYF

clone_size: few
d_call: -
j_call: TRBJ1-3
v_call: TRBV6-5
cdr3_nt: TGTGCCAGCAGGATCGCTGGAAACACCATATATTTT
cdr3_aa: CASRIAGNTIYF

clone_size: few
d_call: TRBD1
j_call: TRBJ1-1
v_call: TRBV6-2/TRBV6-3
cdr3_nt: TGTGCCAGCGGCGGGACAGGGGGAACGACTGAAGCTTTCTTT
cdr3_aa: CASGGTGGTTEAFF

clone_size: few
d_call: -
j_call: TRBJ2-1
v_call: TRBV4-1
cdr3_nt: TGCGCCAGCAGCCACCCTGTGGGGACACCTAACAATGAGCAGTTCTTC
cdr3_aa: CASSHPVGTPNNEQFF

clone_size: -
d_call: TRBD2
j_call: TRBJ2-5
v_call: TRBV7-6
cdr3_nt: TGTGCCAGCAGCTTAGGAAGACTAGCGGGGGTACGGGAGACCCAGTACTTC
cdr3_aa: CASSLGRLAGVRETQYF

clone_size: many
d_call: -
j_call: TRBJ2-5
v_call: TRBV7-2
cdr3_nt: TGTGCCAGCAGCCCGGACATCCGCCGGACCCAGTACTTC
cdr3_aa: CASSPDIRRTQYF

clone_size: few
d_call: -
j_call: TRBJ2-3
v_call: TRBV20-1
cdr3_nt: TGCAGTGCATCGGCCGGGATCTCTCGGGCAGATACGCAGTATTTT
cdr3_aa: CSASAGISRADTQYF

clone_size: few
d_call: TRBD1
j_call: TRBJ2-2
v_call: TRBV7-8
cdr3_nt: TGTGCCAGCAGCTTCAGGGGGCCGGGAGTTCCCGGGGAGCTGTTTTTT
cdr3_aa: CASSFRGPGVPGELFF

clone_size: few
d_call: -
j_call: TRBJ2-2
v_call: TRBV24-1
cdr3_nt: TGTGCCACCAGCCAATTTGGACAGAACACCGGGGAGCTGTTTTTT
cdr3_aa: CATSQFGQNTGELFF

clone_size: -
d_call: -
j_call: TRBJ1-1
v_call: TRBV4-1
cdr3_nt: TGCGCCAGCAGCCGGGACCCACGGAACACTGAAGCTTTCTTT
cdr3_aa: CASSRDPRNTEAFF

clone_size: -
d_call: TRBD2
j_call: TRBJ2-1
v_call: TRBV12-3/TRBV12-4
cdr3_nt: TGTGCCAGCAGTCCCCGGGGACTAGCGGGGGGCCGGAAATTCTTC
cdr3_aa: CASSPRGLAGGRKFF

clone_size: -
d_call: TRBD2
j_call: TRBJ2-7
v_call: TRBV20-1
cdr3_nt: TGCAGTGCCACCCGGACTAGCGGGGCGCAGTACTTC
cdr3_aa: CSATRTSGAQYF

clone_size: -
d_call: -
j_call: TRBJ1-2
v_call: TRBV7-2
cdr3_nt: TGTGCCAGCAGCTTAGTTTCCCAGAATAACTATGGCTACACCTTC
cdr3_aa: CASSLVSQNNYGYTF

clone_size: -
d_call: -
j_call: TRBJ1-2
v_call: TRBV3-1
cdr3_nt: TGTGCCAGCAGCTCAGGACCTGGTAGCGGCTACACCTTC
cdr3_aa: CASSSGPGSGYTF

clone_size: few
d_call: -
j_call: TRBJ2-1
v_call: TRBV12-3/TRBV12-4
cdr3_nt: TGTGCCAGCAGTTTAGCAGTTTTGAATGAGCAGTTCTTC
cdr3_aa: CASSLAVLNEQFF

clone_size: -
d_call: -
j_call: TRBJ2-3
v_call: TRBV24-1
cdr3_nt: TGTGCCACCCGACCTGAGGGATTCACAGATACGCAGTATTTT
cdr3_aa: CATRPEGFTDTQYF

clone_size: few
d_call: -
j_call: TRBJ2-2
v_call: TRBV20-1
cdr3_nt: TGCAGTGCGAAAACGGGGCAGTCCGGGGAGCTGTTTTTT
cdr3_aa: CSAKTGQSGELFF

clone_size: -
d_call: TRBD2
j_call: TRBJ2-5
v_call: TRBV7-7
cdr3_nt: TGTGCCAGCAGCTTAGGGACTAGCGGGAGGATCGAGACCCAGTACTTC
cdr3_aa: CASSLGTSGRIETQYF

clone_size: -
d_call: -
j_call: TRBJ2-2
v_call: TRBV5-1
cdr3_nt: TGCGCCAGCAGCTTGTCCGGGTTCGGGGAGCTGTTTTTT
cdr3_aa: CASSLSGFGELFF

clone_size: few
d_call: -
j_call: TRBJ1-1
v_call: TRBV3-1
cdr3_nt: TGTGCCAGCAGCGAGAGGACGGGGAACACTGAAGCTTTCTTT
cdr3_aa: CASSERTGNTEAFF

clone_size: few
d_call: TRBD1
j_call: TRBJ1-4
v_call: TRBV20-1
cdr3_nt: TGCAGTGCCCGGACAGGGACTGAAAAACTGTTTTTT
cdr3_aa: CSARTGTEKLFF

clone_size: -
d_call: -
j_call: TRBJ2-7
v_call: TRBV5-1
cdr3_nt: TGCGCCAGCAGCCCCTCGTCGGGAGTTGGCTACGAGCAGTACTTC
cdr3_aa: CASSPSSGVGYEQYF

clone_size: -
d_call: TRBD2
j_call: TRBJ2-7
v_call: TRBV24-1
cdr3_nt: TGTGCCACCAGCCGGGGGGAGGGTGCCTACGAGCAGTACTTC
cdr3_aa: CATSRGEGAYEQYF

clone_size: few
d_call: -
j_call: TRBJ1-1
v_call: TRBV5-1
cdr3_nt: TGCGCCAGCAGCTTGGCCCGCTACGGAGGCACTGAAGCTTTCTTT
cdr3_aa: CASSLARYGGTEAFF

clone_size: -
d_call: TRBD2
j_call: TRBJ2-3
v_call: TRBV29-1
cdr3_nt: TGCAGCGTTGAGCTAGCGGGAACAGATACGCAGTATTTT
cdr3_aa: CSVELAGTDTQYF

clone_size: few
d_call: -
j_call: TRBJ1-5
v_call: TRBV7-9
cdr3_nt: TGTGCCAGCAGCTTAAAGTGGGGAGCCCAGCCCCAGCATTTT
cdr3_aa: CASSLKWGAQPQHF

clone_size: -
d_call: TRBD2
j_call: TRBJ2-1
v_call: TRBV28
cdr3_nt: TGTGCCAGCAGCCAACATAGCGGGGGGACTTACAATGAGCAGTTCTTC
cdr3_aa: CASSQHSGGTYNEQFF

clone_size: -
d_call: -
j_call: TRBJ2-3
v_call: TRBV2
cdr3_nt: TGTGCCAGCAGTGCCTCCCGAGGGGGCACAGATACGCAGTATTTT
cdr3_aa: CASSASRGGTDTQYF

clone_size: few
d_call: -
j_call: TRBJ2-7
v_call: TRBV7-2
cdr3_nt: TGTGCCAGCAGCTTATTGGGGGCACCCAGCGAGCAGTACTTC
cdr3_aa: CASSLLGAPSEQYF

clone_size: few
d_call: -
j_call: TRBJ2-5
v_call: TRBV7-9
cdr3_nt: TGTGCCAGCAGCCTAGGGACTCCGCAAGAGACCCAGTACTTC
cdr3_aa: CASSLGTPQETQYF

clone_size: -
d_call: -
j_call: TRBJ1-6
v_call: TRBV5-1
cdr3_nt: TGCGCCAGCAGCTTTGGGGACATTGTTAATTCACCCCTCCACTTT
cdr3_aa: CASSFGDIVNSPLHF

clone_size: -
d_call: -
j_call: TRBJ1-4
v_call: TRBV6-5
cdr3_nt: TGTGCCAGCGGTTCCAGGGAGGTTCGGGAAAAACTGTTTTTT
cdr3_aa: CASGSREVREKLFF

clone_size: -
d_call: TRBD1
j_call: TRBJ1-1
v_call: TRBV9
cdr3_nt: TGTGCCAGCAGCGTAGGACAGGGAACGGGAACTGAAGCTTTCTTT
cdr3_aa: CASSVGQGTGTEAFF